The clone carrying this T cell receptor beta chain has at least ten counts. Its specificity is not known. This sample was taken from a study of response to subunit inactivated influenza vaccine. The CDR3 extends over 16 amino acids. V shed 1 base, J shed 6 bases, and the junction held 5 bases outside the gene matches. Germline V gene lookup returns CDR1 SNHLY and CDR2 FYNNEI. Whole-study results and caveats: Researchers suggested that each seasonal influenza vaccination recruits few new T cells.

TCRdb independently ran MiXCR on the RT-PCR reads; one entry per CDR3 protein. The repertoire holds 450,000 to 600,000 distinct CDR3 sequences, roughly 8.2% seen once, with over 10% in the top ten. Source: PBMCs from blood, taken approximately 25 months after vaccination. The TCR was taken from a man in his fifties or sixties who received an inactivated influenza vaccine. This chain joins TRBV2 and TRBJ2-7; 14 bases map to TRBD2. CDR3 residues: CASSEVRGLAGGEQYF. CDR3 nucleotide sequence: TGTGCCAGCAGTGAAGTCCGAGGACTAGCGGGAGGCGAGCAGTACTTC.